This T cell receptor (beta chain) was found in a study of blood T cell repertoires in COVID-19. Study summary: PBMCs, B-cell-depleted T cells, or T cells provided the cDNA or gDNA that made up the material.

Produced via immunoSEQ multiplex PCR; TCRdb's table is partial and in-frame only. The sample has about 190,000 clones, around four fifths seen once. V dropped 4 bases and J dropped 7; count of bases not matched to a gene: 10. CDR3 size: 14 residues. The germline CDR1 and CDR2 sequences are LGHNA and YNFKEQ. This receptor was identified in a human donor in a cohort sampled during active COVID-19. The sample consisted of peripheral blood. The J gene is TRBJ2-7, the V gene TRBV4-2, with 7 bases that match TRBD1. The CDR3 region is CASSRLAGGDEQYF. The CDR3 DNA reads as TGTGCCAGCAGCCGGTTAGCAGGGGGAGATGAGCAGTACTTC.